One and the same sample provided the 25 T cell receptor beta chains below, sequenced in a study of blood T cell repertoires in COVID-19. Profiled with immunoSEQ multiplex PCR; TCRdb holds only in-frame clones, not every one. The table lists 150,000 to 200,000 clones, around 82% of them singletons. Specimen: peripheral blood. These receptors came from a man between 65 and 85 years old with active or convalescent COVID-19.

V is TRBV19 and J is TRBJ1-6, with 10 positions matching TRBD1. The V gene's germline CDR1 is LNHDA and CDR2 SQIVND (reference sequence). This CDR3 is built from 14 residues. The J segment lost 13 bases and the V segment lost 6 bases, leaving 9 bases of the junction unmatched. Here the CDR3 reads CASRLWTGGSPLHF. In DNA form, the CDR3 reads TGTGCCAGTAGGCTCTGGACAGGGGGATCGCCCCTCCACTTT.

DNA of the CDR3: TGTGCCACCAGTGAAACCACAGGTATCCAGCATTTT. It yields the protein CATSETTGIQHF. This chain joins TRBV24-1 and TRBJ1-5; D perhaps matches TRBD1 (5 bases). V lost 4 bases to trimming and J lost 12 bases, with 12 bases between them. CDR3 length: 12 amino acids. CDR1 KGHDR and CDR2 SFDVKD come from the germline V gene.

This chain joins TRBV19 and TRBJ2-3; D gene ambiguous. V gave up 5 bases and J gave up 0 bases, with 6 bases separating them. The CDR3 is made up of 13 amino acids. Germline V gene data show CDR1 as LNHDA and CDR2 as SQIVND (reference sequence). CDR3 bases: TGTGCCAGTAGTCCGACTAGCACAGATACGCAGTATTTT. This encodes CASSPTSTDTQYF.

The J gene is TRBJ2-7, the V gene TRBV10-2; maybe TRBD2 (6 bases). The germline V and J ends were trimmed by 7 bases and 2 bases, with 15 bases remaining between them. The germline V gene encodes CDR1 WSHSY and CDR2 SAAADI. The CDR3 is 14 residues long. The CDR3 bases are TGCGCCAGCAATGATAGGGAGGCGGCCTACGAGCAGTACTTC. Residues: CASNDREAAYEQYF.

The V call is TRBV9, the J call TRBJ2-7; D not certain. This CDR3 comprises 14 residues. Germline values: CDR1 SGDLS, CDR2 YYNGEE. V was cut by 3 bases and J by 1 base, with 11 bases left in between. CDR3 region: CASSDLAVSYEQYF. For the CDR3, the DNA is TGTGCCAGCAGCGATCTGGCAGTATCCTACGAGCAGTACTTC.

The V and J genes are TRBV4-3 and TRBJ2-1; D might be TRBD2 (5 bases). V was shortened by 0 bases and J by 6 bases, with 18 bases between the two germline ends. Germline V gene data show CDR1 as LGHNA and CDR2 as YSLEER. There are 17 residues in the CDR3. CDR3 in DNA: TGCGCCAGCAGCCAAGAGGCCGTAGCGTCCCTGTCCAATGAGCAGTTCTTC. This gives the protein CASSQEAVASLSNEQFF.

The chain is built from TRBV4-1 and TRBJ1-4; D might be TRBD1 (5 bases). The length of the CDR3 is 17 residues. V gave up 6 bases and J gave up 0 bases, with 17 bases separating them. Per germline, CDR1 MGHRA and CDR2 YSYEKL. Written as DNA, the CDR3 is TGCGCCAGCAGGTCGCAGGGCCTCCTCGCAACTAATGAAAAACTGTTTTTT. Translating gives CASRSQGLLATNEKLFF.

The chain has TRBV28 and TRBJ2-7; the match to TRBD2 covers 14 bases. Per germline, CDR1 MDHEN and CDR2 SYDVKM. J lost 4 bases, V lost 7 bases, and 6 bases had no gene match. The CDR3 length is 15 residues. CDR3 DNA: TGTGCCAGCAACTCTGGGACTAGCGGGAGTTACGAGCAGTACTTC. Translation gives CASNSGTSGSYEQYF.

The gene calls are TRBV7-2 and TRBJ2-1; 12 nucleotides match TRBD2. J was trimmed by 8 bases and V by 5 bases; bases with no gene match: 1. CDR3 length equals 13 residues. CDR1 and CDR2 from the germline V gene are SGHTA and FQGNSA. The CDR3 DNA reads TGTGCCAGCAGCAGACTAGCGGGAGATGAGCAGTTCTTC. Translating it yields CASSRLAGDEQFF.

J is TRBJ1-3 and V is TRBV5-1, with D possibly matching TRBD1 (5 bases). CDR1 SGHRS and CDR2 YFSETQ come from the germline V gene. This CDR3 has 14 residues. V was pared by 0 bases and J by 4 bases, with 8 bases between. CDR3 residues: CASSLAGSGNTIYF. Here the CDR3 DNA reads TGCGCCAGCAGCTTGGCAGGGTCGGGAAACACCATATATTTT.

CDR3 nucleotides: TGTGCCAGCAGTGGGGGACACTCGGACATTGAGCAGTTCTTC. Protein sequence: CASSGGHSDIEQFF. This chain uses TRBV2 with TRBJ2-1; weak D call: TRBD1 (6 bases). The length of the CDR3 is 14 residues. CDR1 SNHLY and CDR2 FYNNEI come from the germline V gene. The ends were cut back, 4 bases at V and 9 bases at J, with 16 bases in the middle. Together with reference TRBV2 and TRBJ2-1, the CDR3 gives the full variable domain: EPEVTQTPSHQVTQMGQEVILRCVPISNHLYFYWYRQILGQKVEFLVSFYNNEISEKSEIFDDQFSVERPDGSNFTLKIRSTKLEDSAMYFCASSGGHSDIEQFFGPGTRLTVL.

V gene TRBV7-2 combines with J gene TRBJ1-4; possible D gene TRBD1, 5 bases. The ends were cut back, 5 bases at V and 7 bases at J, with 14 bases in the middle. The CDR3 has 14 amino acids. Per the germline V gene, CDR1 is SGHTA and CDR2 is FQGNSA. The CDR3 region has the DNA TGTGCCAGCAGCATGGGGAGGGGTACTGAAAAACTGTTTTTT. This codes for CASSMGRGTEKLFF. Full variable domain (outside the CDR3, taken from reference TRBV7-2 and TRBJ1-4): GAGVSQSPSNKVTEKGKDVELRCDPISGHTALYWYRQSLGQGLEFLIYFQGNSAPDKSGLPSDRFSAERTGGSVSTLTIQRTQQEDSAVYLCASSMGRGTEKLFFGSGTQLSVL.

CDR3 in DNA: TGTGCCTGGAGTGGTTTTAGCGGGCGAGAGACCCAGTACTTC. Protein sequence: CAWSGFSGRETQYF. This sequence joins TRBV30 and TRBJ2-5; 7 positions match TRBD2. From germline, CDR1 is GTSNPN and CDR2 SVGIG (reference sequence). This CDR3 region has 14 residues. V lost 1 base and J lost 4; bases outside the gene matches: 6.

This sequence joins TRBV30 and TRBJ2-1, with 10 bases that match TRBD2. The CDR3 has 15 residues. V was clipped by 2 bases and J by 0 bases; unmatched bases: 1. The germline CDR1 and CDR2 sequences are GTSNPN and SVGIG (reference sequence). CDR3 DNA: TGTGCCTGGAGTAGCGGGAGGGACTCCTACAATGAGCAGTTCTTC. Protein product: CAWSSGRDSYNEQFF.

The chain combines TRBV5-1 with TRBJ2-3; weak D call: TRBD2 (6 bases). Between the trimmed V and J ends, which lost 4 bases and 3 bases, there was a span of 15 bases. The CDR3 is made up of 15 amino acids. Germline lookup yields CDR1 SGHRS and CDR2 YFSETQ. The DNA of the CDR3 is TGCGCCAGCAGCCCCCCTACGGGAGTAACAGATACGCAGTATTTT. This translates into CASSPPTGVTDTQYF.

The CDR3 nucleotides are TGTGCCAGTAGTAGGCAGGGATACAATGAGCAGTTCTTC. Translated, it gives CASSRQGYNEQFF. The chain couples TRBV19 to TRBJ2-1; a weak D match, TRBD1 (5 bases). Trimming took off 4 bases at V and 4 bases at J, with 8 bases between the two ends. The CDR3 has 13 amino acids. From germline, CDR1 is LNHDA and CDR2 SQIVND (reference sequence).

The genes are TRBV2 and TRBJ2-1, with TRBD2 identical over 7 bases. With 6 bases clipped from V and 0 bases from J, the junction kept 5 bases outside the gene matches. The germline gives CDR1 SNHLY, CDR2 FYNNEI. The CDR3 sequence is 15 residues long. CDR3 DNA sequence: TGTGCCAGCAGCTGGGGACTAAGCTCCTACAATGAGCAGTTCTTC. It specifies CASSWGLSSYNEQFF.

A single count supports this clone. J is TRBJ1-4 and V is TRBV28, with D maybe TRBD1 (6 bases). The germline V gene encodes CDR1 MDHEN and CDR2 SYDVKM. The CDR3 has 14 amino acids. The ends were cut back, 5 bases at V and 8 bases at J, with 15 bases in the middle. The CDR3 DNA is TGTGCCAGCAGTCCTACTCTAACAGGGGAAAAACTGTTTTTT. Amino acid sequence: CASSPTLTGEKLFF.

A few counts support this clone. The V call is TRBV6-5, the J call TRBJ2-5, with 10 nucleotides matching TRBD1. The CDR3 spans 13 residues. Germline V gene lookup returns CDR1 MNHEY and CDR2 SVGAGI. The trim removed 6 bases at V and 5 bases at J, leaving 3 bases unmatched. In nucleotides, the CDR3 is TGTGCCAGCAGAGACAGGGGGCCGGAGACCCAGTACTTC. Encoded protein: CASRDRGPETQYF.

V gene TRBV6-5 combines with J gene TRBJ1-2; 11 bases are shared with TRBD1. The germline gives CDR1 MNHEY, CDR2 SVGAGI. V shed 5 bases and J 7 bases; nucleotides not matched to a gene: 6. The CDR3 totals 14 residues. The DNA of the CDR3 is TGTGCCAGCAGTAACCCCGGGACAGGGGGTGGCTACACCTTC. This gives the protein CASSNPGTGGGYTF.

This chain connects TRBV7-3 to TRBJ2-1; the D is unclear. Germline V gene lookup returns CDR1 SGHTA and CDR2 FQGTGA. The V gene lost 6 bases and the J gene lost 0 bases, with 12 bases spanning the gap. The CDR3 consists of 15 residues. For the CDR3, the DNA is TGTGCCAGCAGGTGGAGCTCATCCTCCTACAATGAGCAGTTCTTC. Its protein is CASRWSSSSYNEQFF.

A single count supports this clone. The gene calls are TRBV5-6 and TRBJ1-5; D call uncertain. Germline CDR1 and CDR2: SGHDT and YYEEEE. This CDR3 has 12 residues. Trimming removed 6 bases at V and 6 bases at J, with 10 bases between. The chain's CDR3 is CASKVRGQPQHF. The CDR3 coding sequence is TGTGCCAGCAAGGTTCGGGGTCAGCCCCAGCATTTT.

The V gene is TRBV29-1, the J gene TRBJ2-7; 14 bases match TRBD2. Germline assignment: CDR1 SQVTM and CDR2 ANQGSEA. This CDR3 region has 15 residues. J gave up 0 bases and V 6 bases, and 4 bases lay outside the gene matches. CDR3 DNA: TGCAGCGTAAGGACTAGCGGGAGGTACTCCTACGAGCAGTACTTC. Protein product: CSVRTSGRYSYEQYF.

The chain employs TRBV6-6 and TRBJ2-7, with TRBD1 matching over 11 bases. Trimming cost V 4 bases and J 4 bases; bases outside gene matches: 6. The length of the CDR3 is 15 residues. Germline V gene lookup returns CDR1 MNHNY and CDR2 SVGAGI (reference sequence). This CDR3 reads CASSSPGQGAYEQYF. CDR3 nucleotide sequence: TGTGCCAGCAGTTCTCCAGGACAGGGGGCTTACGAGCAGTACTTC.

The rearrangement uses TRBV6-1 and TRBJ1-2; no clear D. Germline CDR1 MNHNS, CDR2 SASEGT. CDR3 length: 16 amino acids. V was cut by 4 bases and J by 0 bases, with 15 bases left in between. The CDR3 protein is CASSGAGGGANYGYTF. DNA for the CDR3: TGTGCCAGCAGTGGGGCTGGAGGAGGAGCTAACTATGGCTACACCTTC.